The next 8 T cell receptor beta chains were all read from a single sample in a study of identical twins. TCRdb independently ran MiXCR on the 5' RACE reads; one entry per CDR3 protein. Altogether some 250,000 distinct CDR3 sequences are present, under 8.5% being singletons, with the ten largest covering roughly 14%. These same data were also listed under a study on T cells expressing NK-cell markers.

Sequenced sample: CD8+ T cells sorted from blood. All receptors come from a woman between 18 and 29 years old in good health.

This clonotype appeared many times. The chain is built from TRBV29-1 and TRBJ2-3; D is perhaps TRBD2 (6 bases). Germline V gene lookup returns CDR1 SQVTM and CDR2 ANQGSEA. The CDR3 runs to 10 residues. Trimming removed 7 bases at V and 7 bases at J, with 9 bases between. This CDR3 is CSAGGNTQYF. DNA of the CDR3: TGCAGCGCCGGGGGAAATACGCAGTATTTT.

This clonotype showed up many times. V gene TRBV4-1 combines with J gene TRBJ2-4; D is perhaps TRBD1 or TRBD2 (5 bases each). The CDR3 loop spans 15 amino acids. From germline, CDR1 is MGHRA and CDR2 YSYEKL. The ends were cut back, 3 bases at V and 5 bases at J, with 14 bases in the middle. The CDR3 coding sequence is TGCGCCAGCAGCCACAGAGTTGTGGGGGAAAACATTCAGTACTTC. This codes for CASSHRVVGENIQYF.

This clonotype occurred a few times. This chain connects TRBV5-5 to TRBJ1-4; 9 nucleotides agree with TRBD1. The CDR3 covers 17 residues. The V gene end was trimmed by 0 bases and the J gene end by 8 bases; junction bases not matched to a gene: 11. The V gene's germline CDR1 is SGHKS and CDR2 YYEKEE (reference sequence). CDR3 sequence (DNA): TGTGCCAGCAGCTTGGCCGGGACAGGGCTTCGGCAAGAAAAACTGTTTTTT. Encoded protein: CASSLAGTGLRQEKLFF.

This chain connects TRBV25-1 to TRBJ1-2, with 10 bases fitting TRBD1. In germline, CDR1 is MGHDK, CDR2 SYGVNS. The CDR3 is 16 residues long. With V trimmed by 5 bases and J by 6 bases, 12 bases remained unmatched. CDR3 coding DNA: TGTGCCAGCAGTCGGGGACAGGGGAGTTGGGACGATGGCTACACCTTC. Amino acids: CASSRGQGSWDDGYTF.

The chain uses TRBV29-1 and TRBJ2-7; no clear D. The CDR3 sequence is 11 residues long. Trimming cost V 3 bases and J 5 bases, with 8 bases left between them. The germline V gene has CDR1 SQVTM and CDR2 ANQGSEA. This CDR3 reads CSVEAANEQYF. CDR3 sequence (DNA): TGCAGCGTTGAGGCAGCTAACGAGCAGTACTTC.

This clonotype was seen a handful of times. CDR3 loop: CSVEGKKAGANVLTF. CDR3 DNA: TGCAGCGTTGAAGGGAAAAAGGCTGGGGCCAACGTCCTGACTTTC. The chain has TRBV29-1 and TRBJ2-6; D unresolved. CDR3 length: 15 amino acids. The V gene lost 1 base and the J gene lost 2 bases, with 9 bases spanning the gap. Germline V gene lookup returns CDR1 SQVTM and CDR2 ANQGSEA.

At least ten counts were recorded for this clonotype. The genes are TRBV5-6 and TRBJ2-7, with 8 positions matching TRBD2. The CDR3 is 14 amino acids. The trim removed 6 bases at V and 3 bases at J, leaving 8 bases unmatched. Germline CDR1 reads SGHDT; CDR2 reads YYEEEE. The CDR3 nucleotides are TGTGCCAGCACTAACCCGCGGGAGGTCTACGAGCAGTACTTC. Residues: CASTNPREVYEQYF.

Ten or more counts support this clonotype. V gene TRBV7-2 combines with J gene TRBJ2-1; D is perhaps TRBD2 (5 bases). The CDR3 is 18 residues long. Germline CDR1 and CDR2: SGHTA and FQGNSA. V dropped 0 bases and J dropped 8 bases, with 23 bases sitting between them. For the CDR3, the DNA is TGTGCCAGCAGCTTAGCCGGGCGGAGGTATTTGGTTTGGCATGAGCAGTTCTTC. Translation gives CASSLAGRRYLVWHEQFF.